This T cell receptor beta chain was obtained from a study of CD8 T cells in ankylosing spondylitis. Study-level results: What appeared characteristic of ankylosing spondylitis blood was a TCR beta motif of eight highly homologous variants.

Trimming took 2 bases from V and 3 from J, leaving 14 bases between them. Per germline, CDR1 SGHVS and CDR2 FQNEAQ. This CDR3 has 15 amino acids. As for this clonotype: The antigen remains undetermined.

MiXCR, applied by TCRdb to the 5' RACE reads, yields one record per CDR3 protein. The sample lists fewer than 400,000 distinct CDR3 sequences; 6.5% to 10% were seen once. Sequenced input: blood, either unsorted or a sorted T cell fraction (not recorded which). The rearrangement joins TRBV7-8 to TRBJ2-7; a weak D match, TRBD2 (6 bases). This clonotype was sampled from a male donor with ankylosing spondylitis. This chain's CDR3 is CASSLFLADHYEQYF. The CDR3 nucleotides read TGTGCCAGCAGCTTATTTTTAGCGGATCACTACGAGCAGTACTTC.